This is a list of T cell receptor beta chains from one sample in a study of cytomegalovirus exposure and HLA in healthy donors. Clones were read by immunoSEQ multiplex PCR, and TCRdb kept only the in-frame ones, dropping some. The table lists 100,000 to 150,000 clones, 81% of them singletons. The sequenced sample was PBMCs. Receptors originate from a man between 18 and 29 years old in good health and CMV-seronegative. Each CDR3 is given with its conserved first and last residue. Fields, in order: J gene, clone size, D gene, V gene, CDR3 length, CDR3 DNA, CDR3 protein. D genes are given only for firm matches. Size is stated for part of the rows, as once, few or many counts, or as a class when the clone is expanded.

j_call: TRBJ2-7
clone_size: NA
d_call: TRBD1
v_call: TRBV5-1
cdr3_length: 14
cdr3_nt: TGCGCCAGCAGCTTGGGGACAGGGAACTACGAGCAGTACTTC
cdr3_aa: CASSLGTGNYEQYF

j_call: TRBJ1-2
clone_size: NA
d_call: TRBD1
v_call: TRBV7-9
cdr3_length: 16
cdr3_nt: TGTGCCAGCAGCTCCCGGGACAGTTTTCTTAACTATGGCTACACCTTC
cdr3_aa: CASSSRDSFLNYGYTF

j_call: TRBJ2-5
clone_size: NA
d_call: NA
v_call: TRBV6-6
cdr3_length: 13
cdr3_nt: TGTGCCAGCAGGGGACATGGGATACAGACCCAGTACTTC
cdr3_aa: CASRGHGIQTQYF

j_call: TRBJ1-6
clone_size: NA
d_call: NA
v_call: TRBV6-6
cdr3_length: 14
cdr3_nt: TGTGCCAGCAGTTACTCTAATTATAATTCACCCCTCCACTTT
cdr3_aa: CASSYSNYNSPLHF

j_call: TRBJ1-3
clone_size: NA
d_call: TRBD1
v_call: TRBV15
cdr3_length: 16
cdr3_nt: TGTGCCACCAGCCGGACAGGAGTCTTGCCTGGAAACACCATATATTTT
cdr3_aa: CATSRTGVLPGNTIYF

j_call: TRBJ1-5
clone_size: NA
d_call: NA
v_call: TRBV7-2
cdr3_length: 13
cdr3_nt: TGTGCCAGCAGCCGGACAGTCAATCAGCCCCAGCATTTT
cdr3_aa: CASSRTVNQPQHF

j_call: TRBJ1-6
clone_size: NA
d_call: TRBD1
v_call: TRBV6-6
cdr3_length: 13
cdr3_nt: TGTGCCAGCAGTTCGACAGGGTGGGGACCCCTCCACTTT
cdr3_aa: CASSSTGWGPLHF

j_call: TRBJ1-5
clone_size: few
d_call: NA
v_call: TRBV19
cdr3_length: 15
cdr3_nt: TGTGCCAGTACTCAAGTCGGGTTTAGCAATCAGCCCCAGCATTTT
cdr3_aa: CASTQVGFSNQPQHF

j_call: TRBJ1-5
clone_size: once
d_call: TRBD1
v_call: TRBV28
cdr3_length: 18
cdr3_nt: TGTGCCAGCAGTTGGGAGGACAGGGGGTTTCCAATATTTGAGCCCCAGCATTTT
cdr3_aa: CASSWEDRGFPIFEPQHF

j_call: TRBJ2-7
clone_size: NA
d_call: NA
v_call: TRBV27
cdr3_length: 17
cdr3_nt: TGTGCCAGCAGTTTATCAATCTTGGGGGCGTCTCGCTACGAGCAGTACTTC
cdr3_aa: CASSLSILGASRYEQYF

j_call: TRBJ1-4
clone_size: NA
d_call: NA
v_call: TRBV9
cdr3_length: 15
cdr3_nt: TGTGCCAGCAGCGTTGGCCTTCAGGCTAATGAAAAACTGTTTTTT
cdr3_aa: CASSVGLQANEKLFF

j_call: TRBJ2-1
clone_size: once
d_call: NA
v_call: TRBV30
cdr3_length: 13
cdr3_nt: TGTGCCTGGTACCGTGGAGGTGTCTATGAGCAGTTCTTC
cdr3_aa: CAWYRGGVYEQFF

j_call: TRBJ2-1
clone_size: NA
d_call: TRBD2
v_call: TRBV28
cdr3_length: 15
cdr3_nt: TGTGCCAGCAGTCCCGGACTAGTTCGCTACAATGAGCAGTTCTTC
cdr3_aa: CASSPGLVRYNEQFF

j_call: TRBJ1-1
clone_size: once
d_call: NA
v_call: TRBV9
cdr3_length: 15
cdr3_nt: TGTGCCAGCAGACCCATTGAGGGCGGCGACACTGAAGCTTTCTTT
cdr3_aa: CASRPIEGGDTEAFF

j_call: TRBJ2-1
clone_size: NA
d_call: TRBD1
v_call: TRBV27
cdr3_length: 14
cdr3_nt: TGTGCCAGCACCGGGACAGGGGTCTACAATGAGCAGTTCTTC
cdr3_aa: CASTGTGVYNEQFF

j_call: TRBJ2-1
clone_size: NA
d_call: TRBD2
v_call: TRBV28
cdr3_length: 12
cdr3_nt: TGTGCCAGCAGTTTGGGGGGGAATGAGCAGTTCTTC
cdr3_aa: CASSLGGNEQFF

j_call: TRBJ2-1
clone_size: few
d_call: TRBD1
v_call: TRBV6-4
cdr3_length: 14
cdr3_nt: TGTGCCAGCAGTGACGGGACAGGGGGCAATGAGCAGTTCTTC
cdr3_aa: CASSDGTGGNEQFF

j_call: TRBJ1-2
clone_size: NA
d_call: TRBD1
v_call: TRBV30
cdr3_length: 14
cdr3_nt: TGTGCCTGGATCAGGACAGGGGCCTACTATGGCTACACCTTC
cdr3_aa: CAWIRTGAYYGYTF

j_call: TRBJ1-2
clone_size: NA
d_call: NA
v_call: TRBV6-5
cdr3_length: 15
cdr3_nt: TGTGCCAGCAGTGCCACCCTTACAGGGATGAATGGCTACACCTTC
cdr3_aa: CASSATLTGMNGYTF

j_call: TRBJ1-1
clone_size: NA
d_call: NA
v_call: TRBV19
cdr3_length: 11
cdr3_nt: TGTGCCAGTAGCCGGTCAGGGCAGGCTTTCTTT
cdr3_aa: CASSRSGQAFF

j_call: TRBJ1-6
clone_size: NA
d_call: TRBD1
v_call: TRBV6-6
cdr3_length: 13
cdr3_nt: TGTGCCAGCAGAGACAGGGTCGGTTCACCCCTCCACTTT
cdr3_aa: CASRDRVGSPLHF

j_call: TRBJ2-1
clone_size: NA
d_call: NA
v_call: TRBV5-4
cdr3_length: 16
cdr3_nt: TGTGCCAGCAGCCCGGACGGGGTAACCTTGAACAATGAGCAGTTCTTC
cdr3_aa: CASSPDGVTLNNEQFF

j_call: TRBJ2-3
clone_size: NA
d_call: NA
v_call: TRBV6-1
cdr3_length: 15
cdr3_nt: TGTGCCAGCTCCGGACAGCGGACCCCTCGAGATACGCAGTATTTT
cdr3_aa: CASSGQRTPRDTQYF

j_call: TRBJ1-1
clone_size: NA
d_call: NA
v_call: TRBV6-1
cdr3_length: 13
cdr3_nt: TGTGCCAGCAGTTCAGGGGTTAACACTGAAGCTTTCTTT
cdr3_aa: CASSSGVNTEAFF

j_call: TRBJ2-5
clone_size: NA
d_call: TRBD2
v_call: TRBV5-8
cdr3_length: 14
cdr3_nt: TGTGCCAGCAGCTGGACGGGGGGGCAAGAGACCCAGTACTTC
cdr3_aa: CASSWTGGQETQYF

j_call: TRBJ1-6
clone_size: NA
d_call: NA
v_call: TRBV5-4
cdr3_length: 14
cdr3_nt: TGTGCCAGCAGCGAGACAGCAGCTAATTCACCCCTCCACTTT
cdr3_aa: CASSETAANSPLHF

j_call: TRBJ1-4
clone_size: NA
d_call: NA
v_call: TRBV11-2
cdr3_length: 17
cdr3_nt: TGTGCCAGCAGCTTAGTTGCAGGGGCTTGGGGTAATGAAAAACTGTTTTTT
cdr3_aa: CASSLVAGAWGNEKLFF

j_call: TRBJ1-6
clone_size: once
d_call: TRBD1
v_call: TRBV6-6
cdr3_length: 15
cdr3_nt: TGTGCCAGCATACGACCGGGACAGGGAAATTCACCCCTCCACTTT
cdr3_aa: CASIRPGQGNSPLHF

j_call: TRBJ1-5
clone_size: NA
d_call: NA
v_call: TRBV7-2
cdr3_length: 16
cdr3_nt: TGTGCCAGCAGCTTAGGACTGCGGGTGAACAATCAGCCCCAGCATTTT
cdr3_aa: CASSLGLRVNNQPQHF

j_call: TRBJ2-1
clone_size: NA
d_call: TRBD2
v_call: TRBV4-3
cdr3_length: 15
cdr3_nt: TGCGCCAGCAGCCACGATAGCGGGGGCCGCAATGAGCAGTTCTTC
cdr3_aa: CASSHDSGGRNEQFF

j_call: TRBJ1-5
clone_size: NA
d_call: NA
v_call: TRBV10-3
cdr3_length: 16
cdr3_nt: TGTGCCATCCTTGGGGGGGCCGCCTCACAAAATCAGCCCCAGCATTTT
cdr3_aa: CAILGGAASQNQPQHF

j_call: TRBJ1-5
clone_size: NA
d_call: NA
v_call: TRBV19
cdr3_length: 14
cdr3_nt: TGTGCCAGTAGTAACAGGGAGAGCAATCAGCCCCAGCATTTT
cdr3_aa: CASSNRESNQPQHF

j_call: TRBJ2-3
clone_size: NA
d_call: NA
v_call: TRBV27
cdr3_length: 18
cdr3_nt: TGTGCCAGCACCCGAATTAGAAAAACAGGGAAGATCACAGATACGCAGTATTTT
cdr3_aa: CASTRIRKTGKITDTQYF

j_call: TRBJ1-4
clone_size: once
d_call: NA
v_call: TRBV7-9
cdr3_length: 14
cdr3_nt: TGTGCCAGCAGCCCCCGCGTTACGGAGGAAAAACTGTTTTTT
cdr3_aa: CASSPRVTEEKLFF

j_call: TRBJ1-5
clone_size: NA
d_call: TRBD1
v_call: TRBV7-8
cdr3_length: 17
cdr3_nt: TGTGCCAGCAGCTTAGTATATGACAGGGCGCGAGGTCAGCCCCAGCATTTT
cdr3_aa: CASSLVYDRARGQPQHF

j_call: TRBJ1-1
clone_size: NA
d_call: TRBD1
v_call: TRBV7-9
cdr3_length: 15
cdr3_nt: TGTGCCAGCAGCTTAACCCCCGGGACAGCAAATAAAGCTTTCTTT
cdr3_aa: CASSLTPGTANKAFF

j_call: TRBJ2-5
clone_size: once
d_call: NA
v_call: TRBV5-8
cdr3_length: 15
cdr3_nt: TGTGCCAGCAGCTTGGAGGGGATTCTTTTTGGGACCCAGTACTTC
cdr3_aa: CASSLEGILFGTQYF

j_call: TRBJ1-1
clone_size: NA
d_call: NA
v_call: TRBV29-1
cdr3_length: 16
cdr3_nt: TGCAGCGTCAAACCCCCCCGGGACTCTCCGAACACTGAAGCTTTCTTT
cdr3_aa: CSVKPPRDSPNTEAFF

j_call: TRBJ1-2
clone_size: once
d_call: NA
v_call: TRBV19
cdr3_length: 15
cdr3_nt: TGTGCCAGTAGTATATGGGGACTTAACCCATCCGGCTACACCTTC
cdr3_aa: CASSIWGLNPSGYTF

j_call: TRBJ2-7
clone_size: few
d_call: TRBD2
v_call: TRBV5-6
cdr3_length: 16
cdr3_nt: TGTGCCAGCAGCCCGCGGGCAAGTTACCAGGGACTAGGGCAGTACTTC
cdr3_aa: CASSPRASYQGLGQYF

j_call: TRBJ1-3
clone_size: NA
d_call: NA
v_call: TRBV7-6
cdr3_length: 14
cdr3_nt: TGTGCCAGCAGCCAGACACAACTAGGAGACACCATATATTTT
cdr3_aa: CASSQTQLGDTIYF

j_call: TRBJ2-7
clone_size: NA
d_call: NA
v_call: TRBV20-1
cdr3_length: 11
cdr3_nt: TGCAGTGCTAGAGGGGGGGACGAGCAGTACTTC
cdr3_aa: CSARGGDEQYF

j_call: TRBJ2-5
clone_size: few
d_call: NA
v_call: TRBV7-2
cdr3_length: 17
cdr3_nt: TGTGCCAGCAGCCCTCCGGGGGTTGGGGACCCCAGGGAGACCCAGTACTTC
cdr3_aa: CASSPPGVGDPRETQYF

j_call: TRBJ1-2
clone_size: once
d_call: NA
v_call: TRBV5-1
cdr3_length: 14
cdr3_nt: TGCGCCAGCAGCCCACGGACAGTGAACTATGGCTACACCTTC
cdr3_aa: CASSPRTVNYGYTF

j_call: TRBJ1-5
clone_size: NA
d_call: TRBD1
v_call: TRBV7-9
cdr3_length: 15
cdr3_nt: TGTGCCAGCAGCACCGACAGGGACTCGTATCAGCCCCAGCATTTT
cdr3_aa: CASSTDRDSYQPQHF

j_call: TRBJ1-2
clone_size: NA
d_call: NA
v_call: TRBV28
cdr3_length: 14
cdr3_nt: TGTGCCAGCAGTTTCACAATTCCCCGCCATGGCTACACCTTC
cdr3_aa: CASSFTIPRHGYTF

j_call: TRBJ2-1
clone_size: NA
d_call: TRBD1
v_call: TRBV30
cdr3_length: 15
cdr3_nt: TGTGCCTGGAGTCGTCAGGGGGCATCCTACAATGAGCAGTTCTTC
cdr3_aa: CAWSRQGASYNEQFF

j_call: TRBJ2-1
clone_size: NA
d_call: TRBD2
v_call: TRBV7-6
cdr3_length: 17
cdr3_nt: TGTGCCAGCAGCGGAATCCGGGACTATAGCTCCTACAATGAGCAGTTCTTC
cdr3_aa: CASSGIRDYSSYNEQFF

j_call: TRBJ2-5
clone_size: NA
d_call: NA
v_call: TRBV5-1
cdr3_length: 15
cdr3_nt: TGCGCCAGCAGCTTGACAGGGCTCGATCAAGAGACCCAGTACTTC
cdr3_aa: CASSLTGLDQETQYF

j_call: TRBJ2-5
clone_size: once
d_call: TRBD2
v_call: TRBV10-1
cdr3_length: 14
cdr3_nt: TGCGCCAGCAGTCCCGGGACTAGCGGGGAGACCCAGTACTTC
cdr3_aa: CASSPGTSGETQYF

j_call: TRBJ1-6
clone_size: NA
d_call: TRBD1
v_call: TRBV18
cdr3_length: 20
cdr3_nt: TGTGCCAGCTCATCAACATCTCCCGGGACAGCAAATAGAAGGAATTCACCCCTCCACTTT
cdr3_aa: CASSSTSPGTANRRNSPLHF

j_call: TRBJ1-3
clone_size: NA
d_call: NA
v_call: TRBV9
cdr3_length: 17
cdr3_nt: TGTGCCAGCAGCGTCAACCTCGCCAGGGCCTCTGGAAACACCATATATTTT
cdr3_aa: CASSVNLARASGNTIYF